This record looks at one T cell receptor beta chain sequence and its context. Antigen unknown. This specimen belongs to a study of T cell responses to AZD1222 COVID-19 vaccine. The overall study: Second-dose groups at about 4 or about 12 weeks were pooled.

Findings of the study overall: It was only six AZD1222 recipients who were seropositive at baseline. Spike-specific TCR depth and breadth grew after two AZD1222 doses. The CD4 TCRs associated with vaccination extended across spike and predominated at 160-218 and 743-854.

Germline lookup yields CDR1 MNHEY and CDR2 SVGEGT. The CDR3 length is 14 residues. V gave up 6 bases and J gave up 0 bases, with 11 bases separating them. Measured with immunoSEQ multiplex PCR; TCRdb has only the in-frame clones, and not every one. The sample carries more than 100,000 clones, 80% to 90% recorded once. The TCR sequence derives from an adult in good health. V usage is TRBV6-2 or TRBV6-3 and J usage is TRBJ1-1, with a tentative D call TRBD1 (5 bases). Sample: peripheral blood, taken on day 0 of AZD1222 vaccination. The CDR3 region is CASSSGFMNTEAFF. The CDR3 coding sequence is TGTGCCAGCAGCTCAGGGTTCATGAACACTGAAGCTTTCTTT.